The table lists the clone carrying this TCR beta chain with a few counts. The antigen is unknown. TCRdb re-called the RT-PCR reads through MiXCR, storing one row per CDR3 protein. This table holds more than 700,000 distinct CDR3 sequences, 21% found once. The CDR3 is 13 amino acids. Trimming at V came to 5 bases and at J to 6 bases, leaving 4 bases not matched to a gene. CDR1 SGHTA and CDR2 FQGNSA come from the germline V gene. The sample belongs to a study of response to subunit inactivated influenza vaccine. General study findings and limits: Every seasonal influenza vaccination brings in few new T cells, the authors suggested.

The sequence was obtained from a man aged 45-65 years who received an inactivated influenza vaccine. This rearrangement joins TRBV7-2 to TRBJ2-3; 8 nucleotides agree with TRBD2. The input for sequencing was PBMCs from blood, taken approximately 5 days after vaccination. In DNA form, the CDR3 reads TGTGCCAGCAGCAATGGACTAGCTGATACGCAGTATTTT. It translates to CASSNGLADTQYF.